A single sample gave rise to the 19 T cell receptor beta chains below, sequenced in a study of OX40 agonist ivuxolimab in advanced cancers. The method was immunoSEQ multiplex PCR; TCRdb's version includes in-frame clones alone and lacks a portion of them. The repertoire has some 69,000 clones, 91% of them found once; the top ten carry 0.25% to 0.3%. Source: CD4+ or CD8+ T cells sorted from blood, taken in a trial of the OX40 agonist ivuxolimab. The receptor source for this set is an adult with an advanced solid tumor such as melanoma, head and neck, liver or kidney cancer.

The rearrangement uses TRBV6-1 and TRBJ2-3, with no clear D. This CDR3 is built from 12 residues. Trimming took off 0 bases at V and 7 bases at J, with 5 bases between the two ends. Germline V CDR1 and CDR2: MNHNS, SASEGT. This CDR3 is CASSEALNTQYF. The DNA of the CDR3 is TGTGCCAGCAGTGAAGCTTTAAATACGCAGTATTTT.

The genes are TRBV28 and TRBJ1-2; D call uncertain. The CDR3 runs to 12 residues. The germline V gene encodes CDR1 MDHEN and CDR2 SYDVKM. Between the trimmed V and J ends, which lost 3 bases and 7 bases, there was a span of 9 bases. The CDR3 nucleotides read TGTGCCAGCAGTTTGGTTGTATCTGGCTACACCTTC. Translation gives CASSLVVSGYTF.

This clone was observed a single time. The rearrangement joins TRBV5-1 to TRBJ2-1; D gene uncertain. Trimming shortened V by 0 bases and J by 7 bases, and 5 bases separated the two germline ends. This CDR3 contains 12 residues. The germline V gene has CDR1 SGHRS and CDR2 YFSETQ. CDR3 sequence reads: CASSLAGNEQFF. In DNA, the CDR3 is TGCGCCAGCAGCTTGGCTGGTAATGAGCAGTTCTTC.

The CDR3 bases are TGTGCCAGCAGGGGGGCCGCAGGGAGGACCGGGGAGCTGTTTTTT. Translating it yields CASRGAAGRTGELFF. J is TRBJ2-2 and V is TRBV2, with D tentatively TRBD1 or TRBD2 (6 bases each). The germline V gene has CDR1 SNHLY and CDR2 FYNNEI. V lost 6 bases to trimming and J lost 5 bases, with 16 bases between them. The CDR3 has 15 residues.

V usage is TRBV27 and J usage is TRBJ2-2; perhaps TRBD2 as D (5 bases). This CDR3 is 14 amino acids long. V lost 6 bases and J 0 bases, leaving 8 bases between the germline ends. Germline CDR1 reads MNHEY; CDR2 reads SMNVEV (reference sequence). This chain's CDR3 is CASRRGTNTGELFF. CDR3 coding DNA: TGTGCCAGCAGACGAGGGACGAACACCGGGGAGCTGTTTTTT.

The V gene is TRBV6-6, the J gene TRBJ1-5; no reliable D call. V dropped 6 bases and J dropped 6 bases, with 9 bases sitting between them. The CDR3 is 12 residues long. Germline CDR1 reads MNHNY; CDR2 reads SVGAGI (reference sequence). CDR3 sequence reads: CASSPSGQPQHF. CDR3 sequence (DNA): TGTGCCAGCAGCCCCTCGGGTCAGCCCCAGCATTTT.

The rearrangement uses TRBV18 and TRBJ2-1; 8 bases are shared with TRBD1. The CDR3 is 15 amino acids. Trimming took 1 base from V and 7 from J; bases not matched to a gene: 6. In germline, CDR1 is KGHSH, CDR2 LQKENI. The CDR3 DNA reads as TGTGCCAGCTCACCACAGAGACAGGGGTCGAATGAGCAGTTCTTC. This translates into CASSPQRQGSNEQFF.

This chain connects TRBV19 to TRBJ1-3, with a possible D match to TRBD1 (5 bases). V gave up 6 bases and J gave up 0 bases, with 9 bases separating them. The germline CDR1 and CDR2 sequences are LNHDA and SQIVND (reference sequence). The CDR3 length is 14 residues. The CDR3 bases are TGTGCCAGTAGGTGGGACTTCTCTGGAAACACCATATATTTT. This translates into CASRWDFSGNTIYF.

Concerning this clone itself: Its ends do not fully match the called genes, so a read error is possible. CDR3 amino acids: CAISESLGVQGTQYF. The DNA for the CDR3 is TGTGCCATCAGTGAGTCTCTCGGGGTCCAAGGGACCCAGTACTTC. This rearrangement joins TRBV10-3 to TRBJ2-5; a possible D gene is TRBD2 (5 bases). This CDR3 contains 15 residues. Germline V CDR1 and CDR2: ENHRY, SYGVKD.

The chain couples TRBV4-2 to TRBJ2-5; D is possibly TRBD2 (5 bases). Trimming removed 0 bases from V and 5 bases from J, with 10 bases in between. The CDR3 consists of 14 residues. Looked up from germline, CDR1 is LGHNA and CDR2 is YNFKEQ. The CDR3 sequence is CASSQETTRETQYF. CDR3 DNA sequence: TGTGCCAGCAGCCAAGAGACTACGCGGGAGACCCAGTACTTC.

This chain links TRBV10-1 with TRBJ2-2; unclear D gene. This CDR3 has 12 residues. V gave up 0 bases and J gave up 5 bases, with 1 base separating them. Germline V gene lookup returns CDR1 WNHNN and CDR2 SYGVQD (reference sequence). The CDR3 bases are TGCGCCAGCAGTGAGTCGACCGGGGAGCTGTTTTTT. It encodes CASSESTGELFF.

This rearrangement joins TRBV7-8 to TRBJ2-7, with D unclear. V was trimmed by 4 bases and J by 3 bases, leaving 13 bases between them. The CDR3 length is 14 residues. Germline loops: CDR1 SGHVS, CDR2 FQNEAQ. The CDR3 DNA sequence: TGTGCCAGCAGCTGGGCAGGCCTCCACTACGAGCAGTACTTC. Its translation: CASSWAGLHYEQYF.

Of note for this clone: The germline gene is not matched at one end of the junction; a read error may be the cause. The V call is TRBV19, the J call TRBJ2-1, with TRBD2 identical over 10 bases. This CDR3 is built from 14 residues. The germline gives CDR1 LNHDA, CDR2 SQIVND (reference sequence). The CDR3 protein is CASSIGQLAGVTLF. CDR3 in DNA: TGTGCCAGTAGTATAGGGCAGCTAGCGGGAGTCACGCTCTTC.

The V gene is TRBV19, the J gene TRBJ2-7, with D perhaps TRBD2 (6 bases). Deletions cut 7 bases from V and 2 bases from J, with 18 bases between. The germline gives CDR1 LNHDA, CDR2 SQIVND (reference sequence). There are 15 residues in the CDR3. The CDR3 spells CASTVTAGRTYEQYF. Here the CDR3 DNA reads TGTGCCAGTACCGTAACGGCGGGACGTACCTACGAGCAGTACTTC. Full variable domain (outside the CDR3, taken from reference TRBV19 and TRBJ2-7): DGGITQSPKYLFRKEGQNVTLSCEQNLNHDAMYWYRQDPGQGLRLIYYSQIVNDFQKGDIAEGYSVSREKKESFPLTVTSAQKNPTAFYLCASTVTAGRTYEQYFGPGTRLTVT.

This clone was counted between two and nine times. CDR3 DNA sequence: TGTGCCTGGAAGGATGCGAACACCGGGGAGCTGTTTTTT. Its translation: CAWKDANTGELFF. The chain couples TRBV30 to TRBJ2-2; D gene unclear. Germline CDR1 reads GTSNPN; CDR2 reads SVGIG (reference sequence). The CDR3 totals 13 residues. Between the trimmed V and J ends, which lost 4 bases and 0 bases, there was a span of 6 bases.

The rearrangement uses TRBV19 and TRBJ1-2; D remains ambiguous. Deletions cut 8 bases from V and 8 bases from J, with 15 bases between. Looked up from germline, CDR1 is LNHDA and CDR2 is SQIVND (reference sequence). The length of the CDR3 is 12 residues. The CDR3 sequence: CASRAYSGGYTF. As DNA, the CDR3 is TGTGCCAGTCGAGCCTACTCGGGCGGCTACACCTTC.

This chain joins TRBV7-3 and TRBJ1-1; possible D gene TRBD1, 5 bases. V was clipped by 3 bases and J by 1 base, with 12 bases between them. Per the germline V gene, CDR1 is SGHTA and CDR2 is FQGTGA. CDR3 length: 15 amino acids. The CDR3 DNA is TGTGCCAGCAGCTTTCAGGGACGGAGGAACACTGAAGCTTTCTTT. It translates to CASSFQGRRNTEAFF.

This rearrangement joins TRBV6-1 to TRBJ1-5, with 9 nucleotides matching TRBD1. The CDR3 sequence is 15 residues long. V dropped 6 bases and J dropped 16; count of bases not matched to a gene: 19. Germline V CDR1 and CDR2: MNHNS, SASEGT. The DNA of the CDR3 is TGTGCCAGCAGCGACAACCCCACATCCGGGACAGGGCATCATTTT. Amino acid sequence: CASSDNPTSGTGHHF.

The chain combines TRBV9 with TRBJ1-4; unclear D gene. V lost 0 bases to trimming and J lost 6 bases, with 12 bases between them. The CDR3 totals 15 residues. Germline CDR1 is SGDLS and CDR2 is YYNGEE. The CDR3 loop is CASSVAPQLDEKLFF. The CDR3 DNA follows: TGTGCCAGCAGCGTAGCCCCGCAACTCGATGAAAAACTGTTTTTT. Full variable domain (rest looked up from reference TRBV9 and TRBJ1-4): DSGVTQTPKHLITATGQRVTLRCSPRSGDLSVYWYQQSLDQGLQFLIQYYNGEERAKGNILERFSAQQFPDLHSELNLSSLELGDSALYFCASSVAPQLDEKLFFGSGTQLSVL.